The entry below gives a single TCR beta chain sequence along with its context. This entry comes from a study of blood T cell repertoires in COVID-19. On the study more broadly: Italy, Spain and the United States were the sources of the convalescent and acute COVID-19 samples. Sources were T cells, B-cell-depleted T cells, or PBMCs; the material itself was cDNA or gDNA.

The CDR3 spans 14 residues. Trimming shortened V by 2 bases and J by 2 bases, and 9 bases separated the two germline ends. Germline V CDR1 and CDR2: MNHEY, SMNVEV (reference sequence). Methods used by the authors: By means of reference gene primer amplification, nucleated cell counts were estimated. The repertoire was sequenced with immunoSEQ multiplex PCR; TCRdb's copy has only in-frame clones and lacks some. V and J calls and clone size are given by that table; D and trimming were obtained from the DNA. The table has around 170,000 clones, 83% seen once. The sequenced sample consisted of peripheral blood. This chain links TRBV27 with TRBJ1-2; D might be TRBD1 (5 bases). The TCR comes from a woman aged 40 to 50 with acute or convalescent COVID-19. This chain's CDR3 is CASSLRGPNYGYTF. Written as DNA, the CDR3 is TGTGCCAGCAGTTTAAGGGGCCCGAACTATGGCTACACCTTC.